The 10 T cell receptor beta chains given below trace back to one sample, sequenced in a study of cytomegalovirus exposure and HLA in healthy donors listed by TCRdb under 2017. Library prep was done by the immunoSEQ multiplex PCR assay. For the multiplex PCR, a mixture combining 60 forward primers for TCR Vbeta segments and 13 reverse primers for TCR Jbeta segments was used. TCRdb mirrors the immuneACCESS table, restricted to in-frame sequences. Some clones are absent from its copies; in checked studies, under half trace to an unresolved V gene, and the reason for the others is unknown. Present in this sample are more than 75,000 clones, 79% of which were seen just once. The biggest ten clones account for roughly 3.8% of the sample. The sequenced material came from PBMCs. These receptors were taken from a woman aged 40 to 50 in good health and CMV-seronegative.

The chain employs TRBV6-1 and TRBJ2-7; D remains unclear. Germline V CDR1 and CDR2: MNHNS, SASEGT. V dropped 6 bases and J dropped 2 bases, with 11 bases sitting between them. The CDR3 has 13 amino acids. The CDR3 spells CASSAAQAYEQYF. DNA for the CDR3: TGTGCCAGCAGCGCCGCCCAGGCCTACGAGCAGTACTTC.

The chain couples TRBV2 to TRBJ1-5; D uncertain. The CDR3 is 12 amino acids. Germline CDR1 is SNHLY and CDR2 is FYNNEI. Trimming took 7 bases from V and 6 from J, leaving 10 bases between them. The CDR3: CASTQAGQPQHF. CDR3 sequence (DNA): TGTGCCAGCACCCAGGCAGGTCAGCCCCAGCATTTT.

The gene calls are TRBV4-1 and TRBJ1-6; a weak D match, TRBD1 (6 bases). The V end was cut by 6 bases, the J end by 2 bases, with 14 bases between. CDR1 MGHRA and CDR2 YSYEKL come from the germline V gene. There are 16 residues in the CDR3. As DNA, the CDR3 is TGCGCCAGCAGGCTTACAGGGTTCGCCTATAATTCACCCCTCCACTTT. Its translation is CASRLTGFAYNSPLHF.

Concerning this clone: The same CDR3 is also encoded by other DNA sequences in this sample. The chain carries TRBV5-6 and TRBJ2-5; D is possibly TRBD1 (6 bases). CDR3 length equals 14 residues. CDR1 SGHDT and CDR2 YYEEEE come from the germline V gene. V was pared by 4 bases and J by 5 bases, with 15 bases between. CDR3 sequence (DNA): TGTGCCAGCAGCAGACCGGGGCAGGGGGAGACCCAGTACTTC. This sequence encodes CASSRPGQGETQYF.

J is TRBJ2-4 and V is TRBV14, with D uncertain. The germline V gene has CDR1 SGHDN and CDR2 FVKESK. The CDR3 runs 12 residues. Trimming removed 3 bases at V and 7 bases at J, with 7 bases between. CDR3 bases: TGTGCCAGCAGCCAGGCTAGGAACATTCAGTACTTC. Translated, it gives CASSQARNIQYF. Looking up the rest from reference TRBV14 and TRBJ2-4 gives the full variable domain: EAGVTQFPSHSVIEKGQTVTLRCDPISGHDNLYWYRRVMGKEIKFLLHFVKESKQDESGMPNNRFLAERTGGTYSTLKVQPAELEDSGVYFCASSQARNIQYFGAGTRLSVL.

This clone was counted between two and nine times. The chain is built from TRBV7-6 and TRBJ2-1; TRBD1 matches 10 bases. The CDR3 sequence is 17 residues long. In germline, CDR1 is SGHVS, CDR2 FNYEAQ. Germline trimming cut 2 bases from V and 8 bases from J; bases unmatched to any gene: 12. The chain's CDR3 is CASSLPQGTGVGDEQFF. The CDR3 region has the DNA TGTGCCAGCAGCTTACCCCAAGGGACAGGGGTTGGGGATGAGCAGTTCTTC. Drawing the rest from reference TRBV7-6 and TRBJ2-1, the complete variable domain is GAGVSQSPRYKVTKRGQDVALRCDPISGHVSLYWYRQALGQGPEFLTYFNYEAQQDKSGLPNDRFSAERPEGSISTLTIQRTEQRDSAMYRCASSLPQGTGVGDEQFFGPGTRLTVL.

The J gene is TRBJ2-1, the V gene TRBV29-1; 8 nucleotides align to TRBD2. Trimming took 8 bases from V and 4 from J; bases not matched to a gene: 13. Germline V gene lookup returns CDR1 SQVTM and CDR2 ANQGSEA. CDR3 length: 15 amino acids. Written as DNA, the CDR3 is TGCAGCCCACTCATCAAAGCGGGGGTTTACAATGAGCAGTTCTTC. This encodes CSPLIKAGVYNEQFF.

This chain connects TRBV18 to TRBJ2-5; D is uncertain. Between the trimmed V and J ends, which lost 1 base and 3 bases, there was a span of 3 bases. The CDR3 loop spans 12 amino acids. In germline, CDR1 is KGHSH, CDR2 LQKENI. CDR3 nucleotides: TGTGCCAGCTCACCACTTAAAGAGACCCAGTACTTC. Translating gives CASSPLKETQYF. Drawing the rest from reference TRBV18 and TRBJ2-5, the complete variable domain is NAGVMQNPRHLVRRRGQEARLRCSPMKGHSHVYWYRQLPEEGLKFMVYLQKENIIDESGMPKERFSAEFPKEGPSILRIQQVVRGDSAAYFCASSPLKETQYFGPGTRLLVL.

In this sample, this clone turned up a few times. This chain connects TRBV15 to TRBJ1-2, with 9 bases aligning to TRBD1. Germline assignment: CDR1 LNHNV and CDR2 YYDKDF (reference sequence). The CDR3 spans 15 residues. J gave up 7 bases and V 1 base, and 7 bases lay outside the gene matches. Here the CDR3 DNA reads TGTGCCACCAGCAGAGGGGGCGGACAGGGGTGTGGCTACACCTTC. Protein: CATSRGGGQGCGYTF.

This clone was seen more than once but under ten times. This chain links TRBV5-4 with TRBJ1-3, with a weak D call TRBD1 (5 bases). Trimming cost V 0 bases and J 2 bases, with 15 bases left between them. CDR1 is SGHNT and CDR2 is YYREEE in the germline V gene (reference sequence). The CDR3 is made up of 17 amino acids. CDR3 nucleotide sequence: TGTGCCAGCAGCTTGGACAGGTCCCGAGGCCCTGGAAACACCATATATTTT. This gives the protein CASSLDRSRGPGNTIYF.